This is a list of T cell receptor beta chains from one sample in a study of technical replicates of blood from four donors. This table comes from immunoSEQ multiplex PCR, and its TCRdb copy is limited to in-frame clones, with some not included. This repertoire shows some 74,000 clones, 95% to 97% found once; its top ten account for approximately 0.28%. The sequenced sample consisted of T cells isolated from PBMCs. The receptor source for this set is a human donor in good health. CDR3s include the opening cysteine and the closing phenylalanine or tryptophan. Fields, in order: D gene, clone size, V gene, J gene, CDR3 DNA, CDR3 protein. A D gene is named only where the DNA matches it firmly. Clone sizes are given selectively: once, few, many, or a class where the clone is expanded.

.	once	TRBV30	TRBJ2-5	TGTGCCTGGAGTGTAGGAGCGGGTACCGAAGAGACCCAGTACTTC	CAWSVGAGTEETQYF
TRBD2	.	TRBV2	TRBJ2-1	TGTGCCAGCATTGCGGGGGGGGAGAATGAGCAGTTCTTC	CASIAGGENEQFF
TRBD2	.	TRBV10-3	TRBJ2-7	TGTGCCATCAGCGGGAGGGTAACTAGCGGGAGTCGGGAGCAGTACTTC	CAISGRVTSGSREQYF
.	once	TRBV28	TRBJ2-7	TGTGCCAGCAGTCAGGGGTACGAGCAGTACTTC	CASSQGYEQYF
TRBD1	.	TRBV5-4	TRBJ1-2	TGTGCCAGCAGCCCGAGCGCTAAGGGACAGGCAAACTATGGCTACACCTTC	CASSPSAKGQANYGYTF
.	.	TRBV14	TRBJ2-2	TGTGCCAGCAGCCAAGATCCCCCAGCAGGGGCCGGGGAGCTGTTTTTT	CASSQDPPAGAGELFF
.	.	TRBV7-8	TRBJ2-5	TGTGCCAGCAGCTTGGCGGCAGGGAGGTTAGGCCAAGAGACCCAGTACTTC	CASSLAAGRLGQETQYF
.	.	TRBV14	TRBJ2-7	TGTGCCAGCAGCCATCATCGGGAGATCTACGAGCAGTACTTC	CASSHHREIYEQYF
.	.	TRBV7-9	TRBJ2-3	TGTGCCAGCAGCTTAAATTCAGAAACAGATACGCAGTATTTT	CASSLNSETDTQYF
TRBD1	.	TRBV9	TRBJ2-1	TGTGCCAGCAGCGCCGGGACAGACTCCTACAATGAGCAGTTCTTC	CASSAGTDSYNEQFF
TRBD1	.	TRBV6-5	TRBJ2-7	TGTGCCAGCGGGCCGGGACAGGGGATTTACGAGCAGTACTTC	CASGPGQGIYEQYF
TRBD1	.	TRBV25-1	TRBJ1-1	TGTGCCAGCAGTGAGCCGGGACAGGGCGCTGAAGCTTTCTTT	CASSEPGQGAEAFF
TRBD2	.	TRBV19	TRBJ2-2	TGTGCCAGTCGGAAGTGGGGCGGGAGGGGCACCGGGGAGCTGTTTTTT	CASRKWGGRGTGELFF
.	.	TRBV4-1	TRBJ1-1	TGCGCCAGCAGCCAAGACAGAAGCACTGAAGCTTTCTTT	CASSQDRSTEAFF
TRBD2	.	TRBV9	TRBJ2-1	TGTGCCAGCAGCGCCGCTAGCGGGCCCTACAATGAGCAGTTCTTC	CASSAASGPYNEQFF
TRBD2	.	TRBV2	TRBJ2-3	TGTGCCAGCAGTCGACTAGCGGGAGGGGATACGCAGTATTTT	CASSRLAGGDTQYF
.	.	TRBV6-5	TRBJ2-7	TGTGCCAGCAAGCCACCACAGGTCCACGAGCAGTACTTC	CASKPPQVHEQYF
TRBD1	.	TRBV5-4	TRBJ2-7	TGTGCCAGCAGCTTGGACAGGGGGAACTATGAGCAGTACTTC	CASSLDRGNYEQYF
TRBD1	.	TRBV7-9	TRBJ1-2	TGTGCCAGCAGCGAACAGGGGGTTAGCGGCTACACCTTC	CASSEQGVSGYTF
.	.	TRBV4-1	TRBJ2-2	TGCGCCAGCAGCGAAAGTGGACTACTCACCGGGGAGCTGTTTTTT	CASSESGLLTGELFF
TRBD2	.	TRBV4-2	TRBJ2-1	TGTGCCAGCAGCCAAGGCGGGAGGCCACTTCCTGAGCAGTTCTTC	CASSQGGRPLPEQFF
.	.	TRBV9	TRBJ2-3	TGTGCCAGCAGCGTACCCAACACAGATACGCAGTATTTT	CASSVPNTDTQYF
.	.	TRBV7-2	TRBJ2-7	TGTGCCAGCAGCTTAATTGTGATGGAGGACGAGCAGTACTTC	CASSLIVMEDEQYF
TRBD1	.	TRBV11-3	TRBJ1-2	TGTGCCAGCAGCGAAGACAGGGCCTCGAGCGGCTACACCTTC	CASSEDRASSGYTF
TRBD2	.	TRBV15	TRBJ2-1	TGTGCCACCGGCAGCGGGAGTGGTGAGCAGTTCTTC	CATGSGSGEQFF
.	once	TRBV18	TRBJ2-7	TGTGCCAGCTCACCACCGGCAACCTACGAGCAGTACTTC	CASSPPATYEQYF
TRBD1	.	TRBV6-5	TRBJ1-2	TGTGCCGCTCGGGACAGTGCTAACTATGGCTACACCTTC	CAARDSANYGYTF
.	.	TRBV5-4	TRBJ2-3	TGTGCCAGCAGCTCCGCCGGGACACTGAGCACAGATACGCAGTATTTT	CASSSAGTLSTDTQYF
TRBD2	.	TRBV7-3	TRBJ2-1	TGTGCCAGCAGTTCTGGACTAGCGAGGCTGGATGAGCAGTTCTTC	CASSSGLARLDEQFF
.	.	TRBV4-2	TRBJ2-1	TGTGCCAGCAGCAGACTAGGTCTTAATGAGCAGTTCTTC	CASSRLGLNEQFF
TRBD1	.	TRBV19	TRBJ1-5	TGTGCCACCAATAACAGGGGACTCAATCAGCCCCAGCATTTT	CATNNRGLNQPQHF
TRBD2	.	TRBV4-2	TRBJ2-1	TGTGCCAGCAGCCAAGACCTAGCGGGAGGCTCCTACAATGAGCAGTTCTTC	CASSQDLAGGSYNEQFF
TRBD2	.	TRBV5-1	TRBJ2-1	TGCGCCAGCAGCTCCCTAGTAGCGGGAGGGTCGGATGAGCAGTTCTTC	CASSSLVAGGSDEQFF
.	.	TRBV19	TRBJ1-5	TGTGCCAGTAGTATACTCGATCAGCCCCAGCATTTT	CASSILDQPQHF
.	.	TRBV29-1	TRBJ1-3	TGCAGCGTTACTAGGGACTACTCTGGAAACACCATATATTTT	CSVTRDYSGNTIYF
.	.	TRBV9	TRBJ2-7	TGTGCCAGCAGCGCGGGGGGATGGACAGGGTACGAGCAGTACTTC	CASSAGGWTGYEQYF
.	.	TRBV5-1	TRBJ1-4	TGCGCCAGCAGCTTGGGACAGCTTGAAAAACTGTTTTTT	CASSLGQLEKLFF
.	.	TRBV7-9	TRBJ2-2	TGTGCCAGCAGCCAATCCGGGAAGGCCGGGGAGCTGTTTTTT	CASSQSGKAGELFF
TRBD1	.	TRBV4-1	TRBJ1-1	TGCGCCAGCAGCCAGGACAGGGGTCGGAACACTGAAGCTTTCTTT	CASSQDRGRNTEAFF
.	.	TRBV19	TRBJ2-5	TGTGCCAGTAGTATATCAGGGTCAGAGACCCAGTACTTC	CASSISGSETQYF